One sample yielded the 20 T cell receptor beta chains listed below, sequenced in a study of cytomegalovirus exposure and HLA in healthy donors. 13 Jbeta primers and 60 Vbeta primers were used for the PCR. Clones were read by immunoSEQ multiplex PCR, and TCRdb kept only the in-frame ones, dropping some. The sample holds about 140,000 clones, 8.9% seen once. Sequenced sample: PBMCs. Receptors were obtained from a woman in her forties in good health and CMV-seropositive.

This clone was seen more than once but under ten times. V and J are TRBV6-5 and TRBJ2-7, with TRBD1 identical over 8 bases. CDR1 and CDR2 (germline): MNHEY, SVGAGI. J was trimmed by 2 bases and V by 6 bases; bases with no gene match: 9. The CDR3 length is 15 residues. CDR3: CASSSTTGGTYEQYF. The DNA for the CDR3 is TGTGCCAGCAGCTCAACCACAGGGGGAACCTACGAGCAGTACTTC.

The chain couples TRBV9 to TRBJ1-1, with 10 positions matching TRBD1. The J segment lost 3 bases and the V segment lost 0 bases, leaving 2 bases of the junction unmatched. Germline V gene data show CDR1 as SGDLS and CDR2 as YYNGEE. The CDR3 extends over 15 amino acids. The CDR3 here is CASSVEGQGHTEAFF. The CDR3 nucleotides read TGTGCCAGCAGCGTAGAGGGACAGGGGCACACTGAAGCTTTCTTT. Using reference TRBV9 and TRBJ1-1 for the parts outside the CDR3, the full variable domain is DSGVTQTPKHLITATGQRVTLRCSPRSGDLSVYWYQQSLDQGLQFLIQYYNGEERAKGNILERFSAQQFPDLHSELNLSSLELGDSALYFCASSVEGQGHTEAFFGQGTRLTVV.

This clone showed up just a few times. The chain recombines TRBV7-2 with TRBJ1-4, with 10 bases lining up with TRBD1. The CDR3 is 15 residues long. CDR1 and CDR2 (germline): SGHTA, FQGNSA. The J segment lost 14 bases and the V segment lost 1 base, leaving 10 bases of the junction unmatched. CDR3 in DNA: TGTGCCAGCAGCTTAGGGACAGGGGGATCGATGGGTCTGTTTTTT. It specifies CASSLGTGGSMGLFF.

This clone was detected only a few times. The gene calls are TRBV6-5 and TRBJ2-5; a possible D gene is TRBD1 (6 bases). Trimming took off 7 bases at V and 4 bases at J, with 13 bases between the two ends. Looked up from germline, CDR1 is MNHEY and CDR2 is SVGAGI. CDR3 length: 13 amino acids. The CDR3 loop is CASKGGRRETQYF. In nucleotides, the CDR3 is TGTGCCAGCAAAGGGGGTAGAAGAGAGACCCAGTACTTC.

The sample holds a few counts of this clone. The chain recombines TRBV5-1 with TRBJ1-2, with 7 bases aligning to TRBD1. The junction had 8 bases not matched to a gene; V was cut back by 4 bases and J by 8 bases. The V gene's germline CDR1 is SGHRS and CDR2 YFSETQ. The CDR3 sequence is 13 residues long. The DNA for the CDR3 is TGCGCCAGCAGCCAAGTGGACAGGAGAGGCTACACCTTC. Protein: CASSQVDRRGYTF.

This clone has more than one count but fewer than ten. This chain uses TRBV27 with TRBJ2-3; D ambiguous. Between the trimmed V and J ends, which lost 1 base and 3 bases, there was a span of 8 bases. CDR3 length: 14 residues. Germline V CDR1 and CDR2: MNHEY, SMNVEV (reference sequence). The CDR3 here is CASSLFGSTDTQYF. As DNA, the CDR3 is TGTGCCAGCAGTTTATTCGGGTCTACAGATACGCAGTATTTT.

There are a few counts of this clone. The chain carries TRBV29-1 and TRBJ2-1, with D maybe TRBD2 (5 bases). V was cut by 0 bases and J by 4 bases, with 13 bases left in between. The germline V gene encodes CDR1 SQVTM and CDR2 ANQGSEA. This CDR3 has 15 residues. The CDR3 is CSVEDSLVTYNEQFF. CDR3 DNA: TGCAGCGTTGAAGATTCACTAGTAACTTACAATGAGCAGTTCTTC.

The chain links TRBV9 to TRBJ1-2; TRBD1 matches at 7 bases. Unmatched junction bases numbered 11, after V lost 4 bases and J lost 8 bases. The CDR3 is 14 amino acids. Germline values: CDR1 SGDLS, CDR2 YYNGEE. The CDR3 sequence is CASSSGTVLSGYTF. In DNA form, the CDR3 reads TGTGCCAGCAGCTCGGGGACAGTTCTTAGCGGCTACACCTTC.

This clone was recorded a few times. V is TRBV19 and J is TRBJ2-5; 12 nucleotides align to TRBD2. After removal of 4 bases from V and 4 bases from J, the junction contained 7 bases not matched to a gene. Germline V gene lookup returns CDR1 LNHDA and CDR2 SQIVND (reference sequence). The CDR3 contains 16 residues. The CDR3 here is CASSTLAGGLTETQYF. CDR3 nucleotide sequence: TGTGCCAGTAGTACCCTAGCGGGGGGGCTAACAGAGACCCAGTACTTC.

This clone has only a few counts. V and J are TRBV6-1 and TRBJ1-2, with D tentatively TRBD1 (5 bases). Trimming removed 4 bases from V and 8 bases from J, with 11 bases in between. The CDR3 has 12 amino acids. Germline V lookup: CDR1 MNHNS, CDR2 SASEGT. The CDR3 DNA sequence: TGTGCCAGCAGTGTAGGGGCCGGCGGCTACACCTTC. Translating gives CASSVGAGGYTF.

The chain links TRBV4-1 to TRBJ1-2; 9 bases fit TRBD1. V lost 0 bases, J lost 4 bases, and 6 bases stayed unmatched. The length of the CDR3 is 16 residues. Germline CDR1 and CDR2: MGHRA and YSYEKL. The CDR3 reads CASSQDRTGAFYGYTF. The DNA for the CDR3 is TGCGCCAGCAGCCAAGACAGGACAGGGGCATTCTATGGCTACACCTTC.

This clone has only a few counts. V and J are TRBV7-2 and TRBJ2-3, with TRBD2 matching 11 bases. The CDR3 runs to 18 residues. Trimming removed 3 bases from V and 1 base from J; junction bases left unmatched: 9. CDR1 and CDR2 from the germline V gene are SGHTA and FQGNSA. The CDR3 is CASSFSSGGARGTDTQYF. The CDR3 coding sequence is TGTGCCAGCAGCTTCAGTAGCGGGGGGGCGCGAGGCACAGATACGCAGTATTTT.

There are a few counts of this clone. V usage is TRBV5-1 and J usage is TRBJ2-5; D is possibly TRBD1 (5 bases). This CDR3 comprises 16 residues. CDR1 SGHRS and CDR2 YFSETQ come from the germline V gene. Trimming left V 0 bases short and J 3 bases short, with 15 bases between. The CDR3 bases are TGCGCCAGCAGCTTGGGGTCAGGGTTCTTAGAAGAGACCCAGTACTTC. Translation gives CASSLGSGFLEETQYF.

CDR3 sequence: CASSPWGGLYGYTF. The CDR3 nucleotides read TGTGCCAGCTCACCATGGGGCGGCCTCTATGGCTACACCTTC. The chain is built from TRBV18 and TRBJ1-2, with D possibly TRBD1 on 5 matching bases. The V and J ends lost 2 bases and 4 bases respectively, with 11 bases between them. This CDR3 contains 14 residues. The germline V gene encodes CDR1 KGHSH and CDR2 LQKENI.

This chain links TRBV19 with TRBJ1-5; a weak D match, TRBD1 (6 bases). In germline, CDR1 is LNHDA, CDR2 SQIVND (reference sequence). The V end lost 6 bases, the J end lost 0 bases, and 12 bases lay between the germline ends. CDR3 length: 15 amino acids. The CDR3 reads CASRDRPYSNQPQHF. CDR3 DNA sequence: TGTGCCAGTAGAGACAGGCCCTATAGCAATCAGCCCCAGCATTTT.

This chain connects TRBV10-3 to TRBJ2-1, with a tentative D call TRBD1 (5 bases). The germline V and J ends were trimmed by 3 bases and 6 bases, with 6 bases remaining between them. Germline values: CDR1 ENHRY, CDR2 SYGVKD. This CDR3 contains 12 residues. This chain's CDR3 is CAISERGNEQFF. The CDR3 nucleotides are TGTGCCATCAGTGAAAGGGGCAATGAGCAGTTCTTC.

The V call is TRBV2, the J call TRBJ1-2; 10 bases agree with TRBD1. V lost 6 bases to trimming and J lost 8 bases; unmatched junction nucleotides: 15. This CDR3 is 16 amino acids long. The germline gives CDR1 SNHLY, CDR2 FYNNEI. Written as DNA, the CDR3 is TGTGCCAGCAGGGGTGACAGGGGGCCCCCGGGTTCCGGCTACACCTTC. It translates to CASRGDRGPPGSGYTF.

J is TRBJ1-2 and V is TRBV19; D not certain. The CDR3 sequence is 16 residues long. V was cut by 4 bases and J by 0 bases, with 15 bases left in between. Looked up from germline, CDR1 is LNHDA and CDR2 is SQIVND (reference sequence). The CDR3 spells CASSKELSIPNYGYTF. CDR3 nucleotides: TGTGCCAGTAGTAAGGAGCTATCAATCCCTAACTATGGCTACACCTTC.

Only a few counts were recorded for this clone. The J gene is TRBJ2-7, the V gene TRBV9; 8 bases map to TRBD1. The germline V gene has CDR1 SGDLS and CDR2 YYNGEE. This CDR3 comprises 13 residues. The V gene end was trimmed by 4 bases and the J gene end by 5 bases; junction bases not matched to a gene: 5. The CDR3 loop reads CASSTTGAHEQYF. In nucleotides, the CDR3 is TGTGCCAGCAGCACGACAGGGGCCCACGAGCAGTACTTC.

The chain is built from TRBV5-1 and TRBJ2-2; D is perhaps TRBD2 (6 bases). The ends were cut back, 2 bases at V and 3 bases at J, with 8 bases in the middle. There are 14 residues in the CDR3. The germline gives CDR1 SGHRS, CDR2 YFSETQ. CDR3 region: CASSFWGDTGELFF. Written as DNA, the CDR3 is TGCGCCAGCAGCTTTTGGGGGGACACCGGGGAGCTGTTTTTT.